These T cell receptor beta chains were read from a single sample in a study of Ad26.COV2.S vaccination and SARS-CoV-2 variants. The data were produced by immunoSEQ multiplex PCR, yet TCRdb's version contains in-frame clones alone and is incomplete. The data contain 350,000 to 450,000 clones, about 90% of them singletons. The source material was peripheral blood, sampled in a trial of Ad26.COV2.S vaccine versus placebo. The receptors here all came from a person between 18 and 60 years old who received the Ad26.COV2.S COVID-19 vaccine or a placebo. The CDR3 runs from the conserved cysteine through the conserved F or W. D genes are given only for firm matches. Not every row has a clone size; where given, it reads once, few, many or a size class.

CDR3nt: TGTGCCAGCGCGTCTGGAAACACCATATATTTT; CDR3aa: CASASGNTIYF; d_gene: .; abundance: .; j_gene: TRBJ1-3; v_gene: TRBV6-6
CDR3nt: TGTGCCAGCAGCTCCCAGCTAGCGGGGGGACACTACGAGCAGTACTTC; CDR3aa: CASSSQLAGGHYEQYF; d_gene: TRBD2; abundance: few; j_gene: TRBJ2-7; v_gene: TRBV5-5
CDR3nt: TGCGCCAGCAGCTTTAATACGCGGGGGACCGGCTCCTACAATGAGCAGTTCTTC; CDR3aa: CASSFNTRGTGSYNEQFF; d_gene: TRBD2; abundance: .; j_gene: TRBJ2-1; v_gene: TRBV5-1
CDR3nt: TGTGCCAGCAGTTTCCCCGGCTCTGGAAACACCATATATTTT; CDR3aa: CASSFPGSGNTIYF; d_gene: .; abundance: .; j_gene: TRBJ1-3; v_gene: TRBV28
CDR3nt: TGTGCCAGCAGTTACTCTGACGACAGGTTGGGCAACTATGGCTACACCTTC; CDR3aa: CASSYSDDRLGNYGYTF; d_gene: .; abundance: .; j_gene: TRBJ1-2; v_gene: TRBV6-2/TRBV6-3
CDR3nt: TGTGCCAGCTCACCCAACGGGGGCATCTACAATGAGCAGTTCTTC; CDR3aa: CASSPNGGIYNEQFF; d_gene: .; abundance: .; j_gene: TRBJ2-1; v_gene: TRBV18
CDR3nt: TGTGCCTGGCACCGCAATCCCAAGGGGGCTCGGTTGGCTTCACCCCTCCACTTT; CDR3aa: CAWHRNPKGARLASPLHF; d_gene: TRBD1; abundance: .; j_gene: TRBJ1-6; v_gene: TRBV30
CDR3nt: TGTGCCAGCAGCGTAAGGGAACAGGGGATAACTGAAGCTTTCTTT; CDR3aa: CASSVREQGITEAFF; d_gene: TRBD1; abundance: .; j_gene: TRBJ1-1; v_gene: TRBV9
CDR3nt: TGTGCCAGCAGCGTCCTAGCGGGGGGGGTTCAAGAGACCCAGTACTTC; CDR3aa: CASSVLAGGVQETQYF; d_gene: TRBD2; abundance: .; j_gene: TRBJ2-5; v_gene: TRBV9
CDR3nt: TGTGCCAGCAGCTGGGCCCTAGCGGGGGGGCTTTTGTTCTTC; CDR3aa: CASSWALAGGLLFF; d_gene: TRBD2; abundance: .; j_gene: TRBJ2-1; v_gene: TRBV7-9
CDR3nt: TGTGCCAGCAGCGGATCGACAGTTAACTATGGCTACACCTTC; CDR3aa: CASSGSTVNYGYTF; d_gene: .; abundance: .; j_gene: TRBJ1-2; v_gene: TRBV9
CDR3nt: TGTGCCAGCAGCGCCCAACAGATGAACACTGAAGCTTTCTTT; CDR3aa: CASSAQQMNTEAFF; d_gene: .; abundance: .; j_gene: TRBJ1-1; v_gene: TRBV9
CDR3nt: TGTGCCAGCAGCCCCACCGGGGGAGGTAATTCACCCCTCCACTTT; CDR3aa: CASSPTGGGNSPLHF; d_gene: .; abundance: .; j_gene: TRBJ1-6; v_gene: TRBV6-2/TRBV6-3
CDR3nt: TGTGCCAGCAGTTACTCGGGAGGGAACTCTGGAAACACCATATATTTT; CDR3aa: CASSYSGGNSGNTIYF; d_gene: .; abundance: .; j_gene: TRBJ1-3; v_gene: TRBV6-5
CDR3nt: TGTGCCAGCAGCCGAGCAGGGGATGGAGATGAAAAACTGTTTTTT; CDR3aa: CASSRAGDGDEKLFF; d_gene: .; abundance: few; j_gene: TRBJ1-4; v_gene: TRBV7-8
CDR3nt: TGTGCCAGCAGACCCAGACAGGGAGGTTATGGCTACACCTTC; CDR3aa: CASRPRQGGYGYTF; d_gene: TRBD1; abundance: few; j_gene: TRBJ1-2; v_gene: TRBV5-6
CDR3nt: TGTGCCAGTAGTCCAAAACAGGGGGCATATTCTGGGGCCAACGTCCTGACTTTC; CDR3aa: CASSPKQGAYSGANVLTF; d_gene: TRBD1; abundance: .; j_gene: TRBJ2-6; v_gene: TRBV19
CDR3nt: TGCGCCAGCAGCCAGGAGTACCGGGTGGTGGGGAACACTGAAGCTTTCTTT; CDR3aa: CASSQEYRVVGNTEAFF; d_gene: .; abundance: .; j_gene: TRBJ1-1; v_gene: TRBV4-3
CDR3nt: TGTGCCAGCAGCTTCCTGACAGGGTACGAGCAGTACTTC; CDR3aa: CASSFLTGYEQYF; d_gene: TRBD1; abundance: few; j_gene: TRBJ2-7; v_gene: TRBV7-9
CDR3nt: TGTGCCAGCAGCGAAGGGGCAGCTGGAAACACCATATATTTT; CDR3aa: CASSEGAAGNTIYF; d_gene: .; abundance: once; j_gene: TRBJ1-3; v_gene: TRBV7-2
CDR3nt: TGTGCCAGCAGCCAGCTCGGACAGGGGCCCTACGAGCAGTACTTC; CDR3aa: CASSQLGQGPYEQYF; d_gene: TRBD1; abundance: .; j_gene: TRBJ2-7; v_gene: TRBV3-1/TRBV3-2
CDR3nt: TGTGCCAGCAGTTACTCGATCAGGGGGGAAACTGAAGCTTTCTTT; CDR3aa: CASSYSIRGETEAFF; d_gene: TRBD1; abundance: .; j_gene: TRBJ1-1; v_gene: TRBV6-5
CDR3nt: TGTGCCAGCAGCCAAAGGACAGTCCAAGAGACCCAGTACTTC; CDR3aa: CASSQRTVQETQYF; d_gene: .; abundance: .; j_gene: TRBJ2-5; v_gene: TRBV3-1/TRBV3-2
CDR3nt: TGTGCCAGCAGCCGGCTTGACACCTCTGGAAACACCATATATTTT; CDR3aa: CASSRLDTSGNTIYF; d_gene: .; abundance: .; j_gene: TRBJ1-3; v_gene: TRBV9
CDR3nt: TGCGCCAGCAGCCAAGAGCGGGGGAGGACTGAAGCTTTCTTT; CDR3aa: CASSQERGRTEAFF; d_gene: .; abundance: .; j_gene: TRBJ1-1; v_gene: TRBV4-3
CDR3nt: TGTGCCAGCAGTATGGCGACGGGGGGCCTCACTGAAGCTTTCTTT; CDR3aa: CASSMATGGLTEAFF; d_gene: .; abundance: .; j_gene: TRBJ1-1; v_gene: TRBV27
CDR3nt: TGTGCCAGCAGCCTAAGACAGGGTGGTGAGCAGTACTTC; CDR3aa: CASSLRQGGEQYF; d_gene: TRBD1; abundance: .; j_gene: TRBJ2-7; v_gene: TRBV28
CDR3nt: TGCGCCAGCAGCCATACCCGTTTCGGGACAGACTCCTACGAGCAGTACTTC; CDR3aa: CASSHTRFGTDSYEQYF; d_gene: TRBD1; abundance: once; j_gene: TRBJ2-7; v_gene: TRBV4-3
CDR3nt: TGTGCCAGCAGTTCCGTGGACAGGGTGAACTACGAGCAGTACTTC; CDR3aa: CASSSVDRVNYEQYF; d_gene: TRBD1; abundance: .; j_gene: TRBJ2-7; v_gene: TRBV28